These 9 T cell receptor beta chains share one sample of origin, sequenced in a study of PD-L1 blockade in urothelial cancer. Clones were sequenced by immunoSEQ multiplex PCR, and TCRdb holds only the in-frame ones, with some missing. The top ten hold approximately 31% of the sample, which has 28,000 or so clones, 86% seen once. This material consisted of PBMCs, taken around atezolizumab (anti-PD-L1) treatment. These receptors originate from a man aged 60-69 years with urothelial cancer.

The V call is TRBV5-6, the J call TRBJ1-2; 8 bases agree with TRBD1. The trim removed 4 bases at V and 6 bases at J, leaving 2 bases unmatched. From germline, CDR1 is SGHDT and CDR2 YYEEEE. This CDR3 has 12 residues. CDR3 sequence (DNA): TGTGCCAGCAGCCCAGGGGGCGATGGCTACACCTTC. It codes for CASSPGGDGYTF.

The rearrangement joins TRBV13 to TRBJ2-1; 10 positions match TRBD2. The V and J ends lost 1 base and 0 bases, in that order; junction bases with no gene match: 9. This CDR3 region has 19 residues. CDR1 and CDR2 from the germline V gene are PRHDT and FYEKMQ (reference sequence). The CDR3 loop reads CASSLAGGLAESSYNEQFF. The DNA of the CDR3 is TGTGCCAGCAGCTTAGCCGGAGGACTAGCGGAGAGCTCCTACAATGAGCAGTTCTTC.

CDR3 sequence (DNA): TGCAGCGTTACCTTCGAGGTGGGTCAGCCCCAGCATTTT. The encoded protein is CSVTFEVGQPQHF. The chain uses TRBV29-1 and TRBJ1-5; no reliable D call. Germline V gene data show CDR1 as SQVTM and CDR2 as ANQGSEA. This CDR3 has 13 amino acids. V lost 5 bases and J lost 6, with 14 bases in between. The full variable domain, with the rest looked up from reference TRBV29-1 and TRBJ1-5, is SAVISQKPSRDICQRGTSLTIQCQVDSQVTMMFWYRQQPGQSLTLIATANQGSEATYESGFVIDKFPISRPNLTFSTLTVSNMSPEDSSIYLCSVTFEVGQPQHFGDGTRLSIL.

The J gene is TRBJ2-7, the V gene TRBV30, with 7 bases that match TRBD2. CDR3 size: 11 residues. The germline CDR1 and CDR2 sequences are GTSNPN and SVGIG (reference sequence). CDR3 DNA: TGTGCCTGGAGTGCCCGGGACTATATTCGTGTC. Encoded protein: CAWSARDYIRV.

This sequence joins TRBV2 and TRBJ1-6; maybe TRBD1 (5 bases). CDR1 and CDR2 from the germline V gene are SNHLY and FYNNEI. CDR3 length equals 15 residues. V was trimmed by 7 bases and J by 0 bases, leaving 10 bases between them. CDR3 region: CASTFDSSYNSPLHF. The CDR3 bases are TGTGCCAGCACTTTCGACAGCTCCTATAATTCACCCCTCCACTTT.

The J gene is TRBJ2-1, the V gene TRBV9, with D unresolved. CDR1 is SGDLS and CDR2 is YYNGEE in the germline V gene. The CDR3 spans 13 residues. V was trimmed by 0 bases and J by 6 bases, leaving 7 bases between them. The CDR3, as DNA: TGTGCCAGCAGCGTAGTTGGCCTCAATGAGCAGTTCTTC. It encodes CASSVVGLNEQFF. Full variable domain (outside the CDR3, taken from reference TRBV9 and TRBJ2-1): DSGVTQTPKHLITATGQRVTLRCSPRSGDLSVYWYQQSLDQGLQFLIQYYNGEERAKGNILERFSAQQFPDLHSELNLSSLELGDSALYFCASSVVGLNEQFFGPGTRLTVL.

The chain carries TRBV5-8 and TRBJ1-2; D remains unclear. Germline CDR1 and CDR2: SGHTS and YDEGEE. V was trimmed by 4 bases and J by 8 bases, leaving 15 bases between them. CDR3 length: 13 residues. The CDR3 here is CASSAGLLEGYTF. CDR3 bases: TGTGCCAGCAGCGCGGGTCTACTGGAAGGCTACACCTTC.

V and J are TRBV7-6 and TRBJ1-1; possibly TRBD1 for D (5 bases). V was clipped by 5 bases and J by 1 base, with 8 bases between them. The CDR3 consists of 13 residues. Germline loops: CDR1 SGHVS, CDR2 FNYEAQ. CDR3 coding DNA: TGTGCCAGCAGCGAGCAGGGGAACACTGAAGCTTTCTTT. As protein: CASSEQGNTEAFF.

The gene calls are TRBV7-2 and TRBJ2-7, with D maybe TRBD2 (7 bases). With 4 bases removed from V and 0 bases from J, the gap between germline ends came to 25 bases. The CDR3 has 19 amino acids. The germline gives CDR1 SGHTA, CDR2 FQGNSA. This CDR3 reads CASSSIGRGGGVGSYEQYF. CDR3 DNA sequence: TGTGCCAGCAGCTCCATAGGGCGAGGGGGGGGAGTGGGCTCCTACGAGCAGTACTTC.